This T cell receptor beta chain was identified during a study of T-cell reconstitution after alpha-beta-depleted transplantation in children listed by TCRdb under 2016. As for the study more broadly: T-cell immune reconstitution after TCRalphabeta/CD19-depleted allogeneic hematopoietic cell transplantation in children was quantitatively tracked in the study by means of TCR repertoire profiling.

From the germline V gene, CDR1 is MDHEN and CDR2 is SYDVKM. There are 15 amino acids in the CDR3, from cysteine to phenylalanine inclusive. Here the CDR3 DNA is all that survives: 45 bases in frame from base 1. Relative to germline, V is 7 bases shorter and J is 2 bases shorter, with 14 bases between their ends. Overall study results and their limits: In some patients, high TCRbeta diversity at day 60 was attributed to recipient T cells and intrathymic progenitors that had survived conditioning. The apparently early recovery of alphabetaT-cell counts about two months after transplant reportedly depended on only several hundred rapidly expanded clones that came from non-depleted graft cells. The frequencies of hyperexpanded clones fell over the following months, and after one year, T-cell counts and TCRbeta diversity were mostly attributed to newly produced T cells.

The treatment or condition label corresponds to: allogeneic hematopoietic cell transplantation with graft depleted of TCRalphabeta T cells and CD19 B cells. The transplant recipients were children given TCRalphabeta/CD19-depleted allogeneic hematopoietic cell grafts. At least ten counts were recorded for this clonotype. Its antigen specificity is not known. The record has no base qualities; no much larger clone is one base away. Library creation used PCR. Sequencing relied on an Illumina HiSeq 2500. To normalize quantification of the TCRbeta repertoire, the TCR libraries were built with molecular barcoding that relied on unique molecular identifiers. TCRdb ran its own pipeline on the public reads, namely fastp trimming at Q25 and MiXCR clone calling, and kept in-frame beta chains. Records with the same CDR3 protein are collapsed into one entry carrying the most frequent genes and DNA. This sample lists about 600,000 distinct CDR3 sequences; 10% to 15% were detected once. Over 2% of the sample rests with the top ten.

Specimen: PBMCs, mostly from graft donor cells, collected 360 days after TCRalphabeta/CD19-depleted stem cell transplant. Here the chain combines TRBV28 and TRBJ2-2, and TRBD2 may be the D gene, going by 5 matching bases. This TCR was recovered from a male patient between 10 and 17 years old who had a stem cell transplant for acute myeloid leukemia, so the T cells may come from the graft donor. The CDR3 protein sequence reads: CASKSIAPNTGELFF. The nucleotide sequence reads TGTGCCAGCAAGTCGATAGCGCCAAACACCGGGGAGCTGTTTTTT.